This T cell receptor beta chain was documented in a study of OX40 agonist ivuxolimab in advanced cancers. Study-wide context: Ivuxolimab was an agonistic, fully human IgG2 monoclonal antibody directed against OX40 (CD134), a costimulatory receptor. Intravenous ivuxolimab was administered to patients every 2 weeks at six dose levels: 0.01, 0.1, 0.3, 1.5, 3 and 10 mg/kg. Of the approximately 54 dose-escalation patients, hepatocellular carcinoma was present in 19, melanoma in roughly 15, renal cell carcinoma in 9 and head and neck cancer in 9. In the dose-escalation cohort, around four fifths of patients were male, and the mean age was approximately 60 years, with a range of roughly 20 to 85. Prior anti-PD-1, anti-PD-L1 or anti-CTLA-4 therapy was permitted, and checkpoint inhibitors had been received by roughly 40% of dose-escalation patients. Three dose-escalation patients achieved partial responses, one with hepatocellular carcinoma and two with cutaneous melanoma. The point of sequencing TCRbeta in the periphery was to test whether ivuxolimab changed TCR sequence diversity and drove clonal T-cell expansion. The paper reports the monotherapy dose-escalation portion (N = 52 patients) of the phase I ivuxolimab trial.

For sequencing of the TCRbeta CDR3 region, genomic DNA was extracted from the sorted cells. The immunoSEQ Assay was used to sequence the TCRbeta CDR3 regions. Imported from immuneACCESS, the table was reduced by TCRdb to in-frame sequences with V and J called. These copies leave out some clones; in studies compared against another copy, an unresolved V gene accounts for under half, and the cause of the remainder is not known. This sample comprises more than 65,000 clones, 84% of them detected only once. The ten top clones hold roughly 25% of the sample. Study-wide conclusions, independent of this receptor: Low levels of normalized T-cell clonal expansion were also seen in some patients who did not respond. Which antigens the clonally expanded peripheral T cells were specific for was not determined. After ivuxolimab, more expanded clones were found on average in CD8+ T cells than in CD4+ T cells. At doses from 0.1 to 3.0 mg/kg, clonal expansion was seen in both CD4+ and CD8+ blood T cells between baseline and week 6. In the 0.1-3.0 mg/kg groups, partial responders had among the lowest normalized peripheral clonal expansion, particularly in CD8+ T cells.

Patients with autoimmune disease history or receiving systemic immunosuppression were excluded from the trial. In every dose cohort, peripheral blood was drawn for TCR sequencing at baseline, cycle 4 day 1, and cycle 7 day 1. Samples came from an open-label, multicenter, first-in-human phase I dose-escalation trial of ivuxolimab. Adults with locally advanced or metastatic melanoma, renal cell carcinoma, hepatocellular carcinoma or head and neck squamous cell carcinoma were enrolled in the trial. Before TCR sequencing, CD4+ T cells and CD8+ T cells from peripheral blood were sorted into separate populations. CDR1 LNHDA and CDR2 SQIVND were looked up in the germline V gene (reference sequence). The cysteine opens and the phenylalanine closes a CDR3 of 16 amino acids. Kept here is only the CDR3 DNA, which spans 48 bases and is read in frame from base 1. Relative to germline, V is 3 bases shorter and J is 4 bases shorter, with 18 bases between their ends.

For this clone: It lacks a known antigen. No much larger clonotype is one base removed from it; base qualities were not supplied.

Recombination joined TRBV19 with TRBJ2-5; the D gene could be TRBD1 or TRBD2, each one agreeing over 5 bases. The origin of this receptor is an adult with an advanced solid tumor such as melanoma, head and neck, liver or kidney cancer. Source: CD4+ or CD8+ T cells sorted from blood, taken in a trial of the OX40 agonist ivuxolimab. The CDR3 here reads CASSISQGVSGETQYF. The DNA is TGTGCCAGTAGTATTAGTCAGGGAGTAAGCGGAGAGACCCAGTACTTC.